This T cell receptor (beta chain) was documented in a study of T cells in Graves' hyperthyroidism and ophthalmopathy (dated by TCRdb to the late 2010s). About the investigation overall: Peripheral blood was sampled at the time of initial diagnosis, prior to any treatment. An independent validation cohort of 18 to 20 hyperthyroidism patients and over 15 patients who later progressed to ophthalmopathy tested prospective prediction of ophthalmopathy. To identify distinguishing TCR V-J signatures, a discovery cohort of 100 patients was used, comprising 43 with Graves' ophthalmopathy and some 60 with stable Graves' hyperthyroidism. For training and testing, the 100 or so patients in the discovery cohort were randomly divided in a 7:3 ratio. The study also compared thyroid tissue and blood T-cell repertoires from roughly 6 Graves' hyperthyroidism patients. According to the paper, TCR Vbeta CDR3 sequencing was carried out on over 130 peripheral blood samples, which came from over 40 ophthalmopathy, fewer than 80 hyperthyroidism and roughly 17 progressor patients. Following sampling, methimazole starting at 30 mg daily was given to hyperthyroidism patients, and high-dose intravenous methylprednisolone was given to ophthalmopathy patients.

This clonotype was seen many times. No cognate antigen has been identified for it. No much larger clone exists at a distance of one base, and base qualities are not known. What the authors observed across the whole study: Most expanded thyroid clonotypes (frequency above 0.001) were also found in blood, which suggests that blood repertoires may mirror thyroid immune responses. No statistical method was used to set the sample size in advance, and investigators knew the group allocation. A model built on a 13 V-J signature distinguished ophthalmopathy from stable hyperthyroidism, reaching about 89% sensitivity and about 81% specificity in cross-validation and 80%/75% in testing. In validation, the model predicted progression to ophthalmopathy with roughly 66% sensitivity and about 72% specificity, a median of 6.5 months before onset.

The TCR beta CDR3 regions were amplified from RNA transcripts. The TCR CDR3 was subjected to a first round of RT-PCR using the HTBI primer set and the Qiagen OneStep RT-PCR kit. The libraries were constructed in a second round of multiplex PCR and then size-selected and purified. Sequencing of the libraries was done on an Illumina HiSeq2000 using paired-end 100 bp reads. As for the authors' bioinformatics: Raw data were processed with SOAPnuke, discarding reads with adapters, uncalled bases, mean Phred below 15, or no exact constant-primer or identifier match. High-quality paired reads were merged with COPE v1.2.5, and unique nucleotide sequences were defined as clonotypes. MiTCR v1.1 was used to align the clonotypes against IMGT TRBV, TRBD and TRBJ reference segments. Only V-J combinations with frequency above 0.0001, covering approximately 99% of repertoires, were analysed. The TCS score was defined as F50 (clonal expansion) divided by E x V (chaos), with BLOSUM62-based TCRdist calculated between CDR3 peptides within each V-J. Welch's t-statistics and random forest reduced some 510 V-J features to 13, which were used in a naive Bayes classifier (R e1071). The raw public data were reprocessed by TCRdb itself: fastp quality trimming at Q25, MiXCR clonotype calling, in-frame beta chains only. Each entry is one CDR3 protein sequence, shown with its most common DNA and genes. The V and J calls reflect TCRdb's pipeline rather than the authors' work. Present in this sample are some 460,000 distinct CDR3 sequences, about 15% of which were seen just once. The top ten constitute roughly 7.4% of the sample.

The CDR3 runs 17 amino acids, cysteine and phenylalanine included. Only the CDR3 portion is preserved as DNA: 51 bases, with reading frame beginning at the first base. The germline V gene (reference sequence) yields LNHDA for CDR1 and SQIVND for CDR2. At the junction V is shortened by 5 bases and J by 8 bases, with 25 bases in between. Stable Graves' hyperthyroidism was defined as the absence of progression to ophthalmopathy over 18 months of follow-up. Hyperthyroidism patients were newly diagnosed, had a disease duration of under 2 months, and were aged 18 to 65 years. Any patient with an uncontrolled infection, another autoimmune disease, pregnancy or lactation was excluded. Diagnoses were based on clinical symptoms, serum thyroxine and TRAb, thyroid ultrasound and orbital computed tomography. PBMCs were separated from around 9.1 ml of fresh peripheral blood using Ficoll-Paque density gradient centrifugation. Total RNA was extracted with Trizol reagent, and quality was checked on an Agilent 2100 Bioanalyzer.

The source material was blood. The chain couples TRBV19 to TRBJ2-1; the D gene identity is not certain. The source of this sequence is a woman aged 18 to 35 with Graves' hyperthyroidism. The CDR3 protein is CASSPLLGPAGVHEQFF. DNA sequence: TGTGCCAGTAGTCCCCTGCTAGGGCCTGCTGGGGTCCATGAGCAGTTCTTC. Outside the CDR3, residues come from the reference TRBV19 and TRBJ2-1 proteins, so the full variable domain is: DGGITQSPKYLFRKEGQNVTLSCEQNLNHDAMYWYRQDPGQGLRLIYYSQIVNDFQKGDIAEGYSVSREKKESFPLTVTSAQKNPTAFYLCASSPLLGPAGVHEQFFGPGTRLTVL.